This T cell receptor (beta chain) emerged from a study of tumor-infiltrating lymphocytes in localized non-small cell lung cancer. Study-wide points: TCRbeta sequencing showed higher T cell infiltration in tumors than uninvolved lung. IM1 and IM2 tumors showed no difference in T-cell fraction.

On this clone itself: Its antigen is unknown. One junction end disagrees with the germline gene, perhaps due to a read error.

Profiling relied on immunoSEQ multiplex PCR, and the TCRdb table lists in-frame clones only, not all of them. The sample lists some 17,000 clones, 70% to 85% occurring once. CDR1 is SGHTA, CDR2 FQGNSA, per germline. The CDR3 extends over 11 amino acids. Sequencing input: lung tumor tissue. This TCR was recovered from a human donor with non-small cell lung cancer. The chain couples TRBV7-2 to TRBJ2-3; no clear D. Here the CDR3 DNA reads TGTGCCAGCAGTTTCACATATACGCAGTATTTT. Its protein product is CASSFTYTQYF. Full variable domain (rest looked up from reference TRBV7-2 and TRBJ2-3): GAGVSQSPSNKVTEKGKDVELRCDPISGHTALYWYRQSLGQGLEFLIYFQGNSAPDKSGLPSDRFSAERTGGSVSTLTIQRTQQEDSAVYLCASSFTYTQYFGPGTRLTVL.